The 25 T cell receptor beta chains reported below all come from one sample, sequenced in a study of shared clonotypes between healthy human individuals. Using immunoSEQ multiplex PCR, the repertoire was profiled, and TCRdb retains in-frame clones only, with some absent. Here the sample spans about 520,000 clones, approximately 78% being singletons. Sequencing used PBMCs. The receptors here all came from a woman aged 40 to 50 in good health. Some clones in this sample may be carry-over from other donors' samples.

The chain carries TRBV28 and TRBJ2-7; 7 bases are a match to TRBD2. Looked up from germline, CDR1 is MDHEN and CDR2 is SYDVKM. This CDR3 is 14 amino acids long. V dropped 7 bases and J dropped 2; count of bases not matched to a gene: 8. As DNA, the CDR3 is TGTGCCAGCACCCTTAGGAGCGGGACCTACGAGCAGTACTTC. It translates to CASTLRSGTYEQYF.

The CDR3 DNA follows: TGTGCCAGCAGCCAGAGACCGGGACTAGCGCCAGAGCAGTTCTTC. This encodes CASSQRPGLAPEQFF. The chain recombines TRBV7-9 with TRBJ2-1; 10 bases are shared with TRBD2. Unmatched junction bases numbered 11, after V lost 5 bases and J lost 10 bases. Germline V gene lookup returns CDR1 SEHNR and CDR2 FQNEAQ (reference sequence). The CDR3 extends over 15 amino acids.

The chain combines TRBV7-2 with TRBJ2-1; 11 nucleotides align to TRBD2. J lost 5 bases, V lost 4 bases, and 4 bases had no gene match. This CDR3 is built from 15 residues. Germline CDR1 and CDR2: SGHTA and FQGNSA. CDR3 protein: CASSSGTSGHNEQFF. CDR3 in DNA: TGTGCCAGCAGCTCCGGGACTAGCGGCCACAATGAGCAGTTCTTC. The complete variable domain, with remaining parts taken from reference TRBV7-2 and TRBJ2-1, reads GAGVSQSPSNKVTEKGKDVELRCDPISGHTALYWYRQSLGQGLEFLIYFQGNSAPDKSGLPSDRFSAERTGGSVSTLTIQRTQQEDSAVYLCASSSGTSGHNEQFFGPGTRLTVL.

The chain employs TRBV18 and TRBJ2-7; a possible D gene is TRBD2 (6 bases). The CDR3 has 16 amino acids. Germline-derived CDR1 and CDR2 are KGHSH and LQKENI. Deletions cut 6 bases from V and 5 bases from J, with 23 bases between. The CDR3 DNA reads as TGTGCCAGCTCCCCCACGTTAAGCGGCCCGGGGGACGAGCAGTACTTC. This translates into CASSPTLSGPGDEQYF.

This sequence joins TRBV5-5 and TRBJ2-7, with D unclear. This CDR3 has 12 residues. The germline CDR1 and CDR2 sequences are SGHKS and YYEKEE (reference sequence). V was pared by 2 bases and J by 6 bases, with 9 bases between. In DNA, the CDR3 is TGTGCCAGCAGCTTCTACCTTGGCGAGCAGTACTTC. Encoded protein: CASSFYLGEQYF.

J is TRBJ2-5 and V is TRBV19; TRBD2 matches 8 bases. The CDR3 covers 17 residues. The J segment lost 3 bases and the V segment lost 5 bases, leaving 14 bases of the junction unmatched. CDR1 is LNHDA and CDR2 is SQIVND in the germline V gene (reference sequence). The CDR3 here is CASSQAGRREAEETQYF. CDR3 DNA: TGTGCCAGTAGTCAAGCGGGGCGGCGGGAGGCAGAAGAGACCCAGTACTTC.

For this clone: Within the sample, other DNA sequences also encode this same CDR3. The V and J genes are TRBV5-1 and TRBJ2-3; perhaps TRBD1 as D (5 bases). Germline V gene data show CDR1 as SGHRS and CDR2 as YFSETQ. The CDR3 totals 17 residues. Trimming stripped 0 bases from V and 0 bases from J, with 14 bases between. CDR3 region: CASSLGAGGASTDTQYF. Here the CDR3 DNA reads TGCGCCAGCAGCTTGGGGGCTGGTGGGGCTAGCACAGATACGCAGTATTTT.

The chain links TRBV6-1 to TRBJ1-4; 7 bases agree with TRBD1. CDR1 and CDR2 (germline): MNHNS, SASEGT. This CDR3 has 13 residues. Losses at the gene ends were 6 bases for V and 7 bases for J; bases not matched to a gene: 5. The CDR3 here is CASRTGSREKLFF. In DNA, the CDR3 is TGTGCCAGCAGGACAGGGTCCCGTGAAAAACTGTTTTTT.

The CDR3, as DNA: TGTGCCAGCAGTTTCTCCAGGGGGAGCGGTGGCTACACCTTC. It is translated as CASSFSRGSGGYTF. The chain has TRBV28 and TRBJ1-2; 7 nucleotides align to TRBD1. CDR3 length equals 14 residues. Looked up from germline, CDR1 is MDHEN and CDR2 is SYDVKM. The junction had 8 bases not matched to a gene; V was cut back by 3 bases and J by 7 bases.

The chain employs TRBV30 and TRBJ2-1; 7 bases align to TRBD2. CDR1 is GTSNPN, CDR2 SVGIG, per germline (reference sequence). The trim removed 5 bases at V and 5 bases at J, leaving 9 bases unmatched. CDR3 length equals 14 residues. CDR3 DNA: TGTGCCTGGTATGATAGCGGGTTGGACAATGAGCAGTTCTTC. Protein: CAWYDSGLDNEQFF.

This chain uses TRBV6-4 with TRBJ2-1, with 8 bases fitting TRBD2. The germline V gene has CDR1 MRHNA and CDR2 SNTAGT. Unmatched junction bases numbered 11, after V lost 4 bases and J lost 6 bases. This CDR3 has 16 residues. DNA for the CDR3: TGTGCCAGCAGTGCGCAAGCGGGAGCTCTTACCAATGAGCAGTTCTTC. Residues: CASSAQAGALTNEQFF.

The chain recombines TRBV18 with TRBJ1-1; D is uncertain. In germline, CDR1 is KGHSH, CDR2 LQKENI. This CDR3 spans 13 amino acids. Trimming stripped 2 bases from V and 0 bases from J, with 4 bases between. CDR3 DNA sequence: TGTGCCAGCTCACCAAACTTGAACACTGAAGCTTTCTTT. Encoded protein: CASSPNLNTEAFF.

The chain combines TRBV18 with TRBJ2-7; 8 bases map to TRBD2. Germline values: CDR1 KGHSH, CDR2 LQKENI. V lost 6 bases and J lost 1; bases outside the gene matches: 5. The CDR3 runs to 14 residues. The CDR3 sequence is CASSYRGGSYEQYF. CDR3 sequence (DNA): TGTGCCAGCTCGTATCGGGGGGGTTCCTACGAGCAGTACTTC.

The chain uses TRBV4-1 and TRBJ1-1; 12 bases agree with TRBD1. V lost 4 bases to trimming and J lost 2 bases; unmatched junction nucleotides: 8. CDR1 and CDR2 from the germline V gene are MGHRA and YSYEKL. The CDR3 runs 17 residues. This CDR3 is CASSPGQGAMINTEAFF. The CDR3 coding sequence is TGCGCCAGCAGCCCGGGACAGGGGGCCATGATAAACACTGAAGCTTTCTTT.

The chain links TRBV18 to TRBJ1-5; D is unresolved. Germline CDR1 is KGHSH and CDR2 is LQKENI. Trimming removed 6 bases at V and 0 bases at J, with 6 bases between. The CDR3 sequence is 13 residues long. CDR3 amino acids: CASSWDSNQPQHF. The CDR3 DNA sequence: TGTGCCAGCTCCTGGGATAGCAATCAGCCCCAGCATTTT. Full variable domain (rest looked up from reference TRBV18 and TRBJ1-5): NAGVMQNPRHLVRRRGQEARLRCSPMKGHSHVYWYRQLPEEGLKFMVYLQKENIIDESGMPKERFSAEFPKEGPSILRIQQVVRGDSAAYFCASSWDSNQPQHFGDGTRLSIL.

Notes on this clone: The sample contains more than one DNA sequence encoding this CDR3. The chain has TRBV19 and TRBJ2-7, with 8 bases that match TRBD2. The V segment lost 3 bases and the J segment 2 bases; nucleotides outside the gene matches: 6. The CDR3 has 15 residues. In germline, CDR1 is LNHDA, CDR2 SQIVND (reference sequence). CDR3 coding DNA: TGTGCCAGTAGTATCGGACTAGCCGATACCTACGAGCAGTACTTC. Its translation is CASSIGLADTYEQYF.

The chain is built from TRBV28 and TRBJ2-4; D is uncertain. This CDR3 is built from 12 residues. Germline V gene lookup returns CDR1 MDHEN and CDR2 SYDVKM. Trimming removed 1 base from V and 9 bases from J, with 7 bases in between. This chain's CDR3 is CASSLSRGIQYF. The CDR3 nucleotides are TGTGCCAGCAGTTTATCCCGAGGCATTCAGTACTTC.

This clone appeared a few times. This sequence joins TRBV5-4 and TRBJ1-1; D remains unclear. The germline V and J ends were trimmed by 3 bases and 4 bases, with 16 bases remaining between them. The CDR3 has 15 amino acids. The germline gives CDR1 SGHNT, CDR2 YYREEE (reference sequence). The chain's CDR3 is CASSSLNSGSTEAFF. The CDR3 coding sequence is TGTGCCAGCAGCTCCCTTAACTCCGGTAGCACTGAAGCTTTCTTT.

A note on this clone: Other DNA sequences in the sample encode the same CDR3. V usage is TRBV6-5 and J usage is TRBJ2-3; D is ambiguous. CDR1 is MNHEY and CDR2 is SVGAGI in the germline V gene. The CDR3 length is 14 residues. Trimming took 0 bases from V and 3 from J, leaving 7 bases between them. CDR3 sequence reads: CASSYSGSTDTQYF. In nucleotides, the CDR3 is TGTGCCAGCAGTTACTCAGGCAGTACAGATACGCAGTATTTT.

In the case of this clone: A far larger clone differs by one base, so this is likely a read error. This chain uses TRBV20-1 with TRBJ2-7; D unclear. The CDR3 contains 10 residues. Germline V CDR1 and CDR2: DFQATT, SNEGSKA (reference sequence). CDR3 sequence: CSALGYEQCF. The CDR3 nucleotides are TGCAGTGCCTTAGGGTACGAGCAGTGCTTC.

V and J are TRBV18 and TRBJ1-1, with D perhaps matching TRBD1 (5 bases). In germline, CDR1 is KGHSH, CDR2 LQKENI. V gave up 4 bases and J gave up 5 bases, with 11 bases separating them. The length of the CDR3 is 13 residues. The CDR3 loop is CASSLGKGTEAFF. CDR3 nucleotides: TGTGCCAGCTCACTCGGGAAGGGGACTGAAGCTTTCTTT.

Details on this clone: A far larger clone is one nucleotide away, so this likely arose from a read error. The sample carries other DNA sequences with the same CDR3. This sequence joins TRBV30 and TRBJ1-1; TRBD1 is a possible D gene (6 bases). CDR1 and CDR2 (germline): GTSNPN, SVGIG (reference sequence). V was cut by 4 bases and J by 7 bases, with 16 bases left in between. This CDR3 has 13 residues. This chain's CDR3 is CAWTRQKDSEAFF. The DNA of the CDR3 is TGTGCCTGGACAAGGCAGAAGGACAGTGAAGCTTTCTTT.

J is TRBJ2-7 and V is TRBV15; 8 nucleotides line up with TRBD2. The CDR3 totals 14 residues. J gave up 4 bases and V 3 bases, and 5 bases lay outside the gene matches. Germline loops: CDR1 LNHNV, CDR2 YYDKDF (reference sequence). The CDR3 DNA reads TGTGCCACCAGCAGGCTTGTAGCGGGATACGAGCAGTACTTC. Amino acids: CATSRLVAGYEQYF.

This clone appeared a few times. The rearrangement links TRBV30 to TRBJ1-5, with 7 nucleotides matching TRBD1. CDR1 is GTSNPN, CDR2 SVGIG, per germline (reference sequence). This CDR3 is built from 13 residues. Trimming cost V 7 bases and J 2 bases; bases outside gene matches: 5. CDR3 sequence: CAFRDSGNQPQHF. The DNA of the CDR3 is TGTGCCTTTCGGGACAGCGGCAATCAGCCCCAGCATTTT.

CDR3 DNA: TGTGCCAGCAGCCCGGACGGAGTCGGGGGTTACACCTTC. Translating it yields CASSPDGVGGYTF. The rearrangement joins TRBV7-9 to TRBJ1-2; maybe TRBD1 (5 bases). This CDR3 spans 13 amino acids. Germline CDR1 and CDR2: SEHNR and FQNEAQ (reference sequence). V was trimmed by 5 bases and J by 11 bases, leaving 18 bases between them.